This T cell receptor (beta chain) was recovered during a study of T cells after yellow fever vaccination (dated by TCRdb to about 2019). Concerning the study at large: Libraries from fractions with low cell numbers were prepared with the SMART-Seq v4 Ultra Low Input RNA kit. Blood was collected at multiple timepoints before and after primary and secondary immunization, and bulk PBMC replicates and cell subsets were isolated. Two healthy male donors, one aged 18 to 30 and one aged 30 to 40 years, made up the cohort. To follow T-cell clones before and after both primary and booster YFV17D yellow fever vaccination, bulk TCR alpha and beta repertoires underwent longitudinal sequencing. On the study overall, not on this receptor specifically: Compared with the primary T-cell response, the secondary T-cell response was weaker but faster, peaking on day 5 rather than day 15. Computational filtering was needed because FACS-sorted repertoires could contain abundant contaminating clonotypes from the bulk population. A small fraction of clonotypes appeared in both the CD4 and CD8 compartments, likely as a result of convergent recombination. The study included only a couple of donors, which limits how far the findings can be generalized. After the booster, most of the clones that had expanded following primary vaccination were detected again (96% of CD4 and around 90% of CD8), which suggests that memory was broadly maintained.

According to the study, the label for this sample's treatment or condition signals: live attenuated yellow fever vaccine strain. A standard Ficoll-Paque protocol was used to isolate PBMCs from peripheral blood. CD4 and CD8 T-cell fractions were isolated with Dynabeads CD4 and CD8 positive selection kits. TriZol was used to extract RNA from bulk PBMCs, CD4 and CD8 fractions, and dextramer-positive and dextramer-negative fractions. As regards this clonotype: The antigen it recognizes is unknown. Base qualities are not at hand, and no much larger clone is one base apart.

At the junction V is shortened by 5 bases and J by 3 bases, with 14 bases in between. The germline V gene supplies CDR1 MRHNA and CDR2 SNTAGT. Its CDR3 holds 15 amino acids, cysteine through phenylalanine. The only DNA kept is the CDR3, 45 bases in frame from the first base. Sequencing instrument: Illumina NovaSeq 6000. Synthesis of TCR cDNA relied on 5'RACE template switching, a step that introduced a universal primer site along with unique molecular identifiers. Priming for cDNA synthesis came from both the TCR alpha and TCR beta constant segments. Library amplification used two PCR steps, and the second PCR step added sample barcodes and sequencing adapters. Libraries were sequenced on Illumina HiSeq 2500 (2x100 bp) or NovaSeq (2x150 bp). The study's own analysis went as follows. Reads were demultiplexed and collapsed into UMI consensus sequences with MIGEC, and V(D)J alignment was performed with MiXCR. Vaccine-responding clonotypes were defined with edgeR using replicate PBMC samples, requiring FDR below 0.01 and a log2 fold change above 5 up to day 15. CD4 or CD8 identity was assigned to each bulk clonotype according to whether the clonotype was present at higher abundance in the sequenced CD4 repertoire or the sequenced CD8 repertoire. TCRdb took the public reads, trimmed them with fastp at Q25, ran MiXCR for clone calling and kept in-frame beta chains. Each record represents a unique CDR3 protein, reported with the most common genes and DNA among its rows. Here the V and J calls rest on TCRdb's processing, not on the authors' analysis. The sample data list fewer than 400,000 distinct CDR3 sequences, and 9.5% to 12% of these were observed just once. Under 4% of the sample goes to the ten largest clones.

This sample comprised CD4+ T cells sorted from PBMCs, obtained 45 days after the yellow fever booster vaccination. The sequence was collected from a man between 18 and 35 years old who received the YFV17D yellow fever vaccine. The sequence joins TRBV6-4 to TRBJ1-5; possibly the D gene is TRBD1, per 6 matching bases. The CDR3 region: CASSPGQGYNQPQHF. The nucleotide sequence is TGTGCCAGCAGTCCAGGTCAGGGGTACAATCAGCCCCAGCATTTT.